A selection of T cell receptor beta chains follows, all from one sample in a study of regulatory T cells in long-lasting Graves disease. TCRdb redid the calling of the multiplex PCR reads with MiXCR, one entry per CDR3 protein. The table records approximately 350,000 distinct CDR3 sequences, about 10% of them present only once. These data were also filed under a second study, of T cells in Graves' hyperthyroidism and ophthalmopathy.

The sample here was peripheral blood mononuclear cells (PBMCs), taken at new diagnosis, from a patient treated with antithyroid drugs. The receptors come from a woman aged 18-29 years with Graves disease. Both conserved end residues are part of each CDR3. The D gene is left open where the match is weak. Expanded clones get a size class; other rows say once, few or many, or leave the size out.

NA	TRBV30	NA	TRBJ1-4	TGTGCCTGGAGTGATATAGCAACTAATGAAAAACTGTTTTTT	CAWSDIATNEKLFF
TRBD1	TRBV10-3	many	TRBJ1-1	TGTGCCATCAGTGCCATGGACAGGTTCGACACTGAAGCTTTCTTT	CAISAMDRFDTEAFF
NA	TRBV7-2	many	TRBJ2-1	TGTGCCAGCAGCTTAGCCCCGGGACGGCACGTCGGTGGGCAGTTCTTC	CASSLAPGRHVGGQFF
TRBD2	TRBV11-2	many	TRBJ2-5	TGTGCCAGCAGCTCAGGGACTAGCCCTGAGACCCAGTACTTC	CASSSGTSPETQYF
NA	TRBV4-1	few	TRBJ1-1	TGCGCCAGCAGCCAAGATTGGACCGTAAACCCGGGACACATGAACACTGAAGCTTTCTTT	CASSQDWTVNPGHMNTEAFF
TRBD2	TRBV15	NA	TRBJ2-1	TGTGCCACCAACAAGGGACTAGAGGCCTACAATGAGCAGTTCTTC	CATNKGLEAYNEQFF
NA	TRBV29-1	NA	TRBJ2-3	TGCAGCGTTTCGGTGCGAGCTAGCACAGATACGCAGTATTTT	CSVSVRASTDTQYF
TRBD2	TRBV10-1	many	TRBJ2-3	TGCGCCAGCAGTGGAAGGCGGGAGGGCCTGGATACGCAGTATTTT	CASSGRREGLDTQYF
NA	TRBV7-3	NA	TRBJ2-3	TGTGCCAGCAGCTTAAGCTCCGGGCGGCAGTATTTT	CASSLSSGRQYF
NA	TRBV18	NA	TRBJ1-5	TGTGCCAGCTCACGTGCGGAAAGCACACAGCATTTT	CASSRAESTQHF
TRBD1	TRBV5-1	NA	TRBJ1-1	TGCGCCAGCAGCTATACCGGGACAGGGGATAACACTGAAGCTTTCTTT	CASSYTGTGDNTEAFF
NA	TRBV7-3	NA	TRBJ2-3	TGTGCCAGCAGCTTTATGGAGGCCGGCACAGATACGCAGTATTTT	CASSFMEAGTDTQYF
NA	TRBV4-2	many	TRBJ2-3	TGTGCCAGCAGCCAAAAAAGGGCGGGGAGCACAGATACGCAGTATTTT	CASSQKRAGSTDTQYF
NA	TRBV5-1	NA	TRBJ1-1	TGCGCCAGCAGCTTGAAGGAGCATAATGAAGCTCTCTTT	CASSLKEHNEALF
NA	TRBV3-1	many	TRBJ2-7	TGTGCCAGCAGCCAAGGGTCAGGGATTCACTACGAGCAGTACTTC	CASSQGSGIHYEQYF
NA	TRBV3-1	many	TRBJ1-2	TGTGCCAGCAGCCAAGCTACGGGGACATCCATGAGCTACACCTTC	CASSQATGTSMSYTF
NA	TRBV28	many	TRBJ1-1	TGTGCCAGCAGTTGGGGACAGAACACTGAAGCTTTCTTT	CASSWGQNTEAFF
NA	TRBV19	many	TRBJ2-1	TGTGCCAGTAGTATACGTGAGGGGTATGAGCAGTTCTTC	CASSIREGYEQFF
TRBD1	TRBV20-1	few	TRBJ2-5	TGCAGTGCTACCCCGACAGGGGAGAGGGAGACCCAGTACTTC	CSATPTGERETQYF
NA	TRBV19	NA	TRBJ1-5	TGTGCCAGTAGTATCAGGAACAATCCCCAGCATTTT	CASSIRNNPQHF
NA	TRBV29-1	many	TRBJ2-1	TGCAGCGTTTGGACCCCTGGGTATGAGCAGTTCTTC	CSVWTPGYEQFF
NA	TRBV7-3	few	TRBJ1-1	TGTGCCAGCAGCTTGGACTTGAACACTGAAGCTCTCTTT	CASSLDLNTEALF